This TCR beta chain emerged from a study of blood T cell repertoires in COVID-19. Only in-frame clones appear in the TCRdb table, and some are missing; sequencing was by immunoSEQ multiplex PCR. The table lists some 120,000 clones, approximately 87% of them singletons, with about 8% in the top ten. The ends lost 5 bases at V and 2 bases at J; junction bases unmatched: 9. The V gene's germline CDR1 is LGHNA and CDR2 YSLEER. The CDR3 spans 16 residues. The sequence was obtained from a man in his fifties with acute or convalescent COVID-19. The chain combines TRBV4-3 with TRBJ2-3, with 8 bases that match TRBD1. Specimen: peripheral blood. CDR3 DNA: TGCGCCAGCAGCTCCGGGGAGGACAGGGCCACAGATACGCAGTATTTT. Protein product: CASSSGEDRATDTQYF.